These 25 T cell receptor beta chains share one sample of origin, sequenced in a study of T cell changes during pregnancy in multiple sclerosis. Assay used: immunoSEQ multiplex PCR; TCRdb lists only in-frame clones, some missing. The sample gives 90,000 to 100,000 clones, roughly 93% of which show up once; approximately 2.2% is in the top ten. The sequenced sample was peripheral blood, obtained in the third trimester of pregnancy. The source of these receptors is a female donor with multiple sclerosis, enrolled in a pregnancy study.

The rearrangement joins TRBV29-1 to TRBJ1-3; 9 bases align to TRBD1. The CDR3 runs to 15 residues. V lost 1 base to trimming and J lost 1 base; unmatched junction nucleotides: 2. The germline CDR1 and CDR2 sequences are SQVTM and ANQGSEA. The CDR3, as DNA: TGCAGCGTTGAAGCGGGACAGGGTTCTGGAAACACCATATATTTT. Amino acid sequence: CSVEAGQGSGNTIYF.

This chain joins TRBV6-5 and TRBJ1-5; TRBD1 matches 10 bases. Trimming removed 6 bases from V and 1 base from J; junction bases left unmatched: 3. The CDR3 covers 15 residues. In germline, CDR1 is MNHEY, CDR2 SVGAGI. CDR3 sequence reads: CASRTDRGSNQPQHF. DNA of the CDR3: TGTGCCAGCAGAACGGACAGGGGGAGCAATCAGCCCCAGCATTTT.

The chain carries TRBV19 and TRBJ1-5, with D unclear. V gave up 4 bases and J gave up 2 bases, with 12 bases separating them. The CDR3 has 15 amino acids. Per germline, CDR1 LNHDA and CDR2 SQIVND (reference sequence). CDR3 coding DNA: TGTGCCAGTAGTACGAACCAGGCTGGCAATCAGCCCCAGCATTTT. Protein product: CASSTNQAGNQPQHF.

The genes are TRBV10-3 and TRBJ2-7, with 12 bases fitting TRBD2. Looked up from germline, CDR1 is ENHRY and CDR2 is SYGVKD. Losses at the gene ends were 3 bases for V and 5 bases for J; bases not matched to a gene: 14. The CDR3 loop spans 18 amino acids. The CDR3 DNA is TGTGCCATCAGTGACGCGGCTAGCGGGAGGGCCCTGATCGACGAGCAGTACTTC. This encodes CAISDAASGRALIDEQYF.

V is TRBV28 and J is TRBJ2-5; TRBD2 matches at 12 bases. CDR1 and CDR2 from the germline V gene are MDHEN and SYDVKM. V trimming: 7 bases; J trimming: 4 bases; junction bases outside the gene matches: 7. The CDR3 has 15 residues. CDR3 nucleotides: TGTGCCAGCACCCCGGCTAGCGGGAGGGCAGAGACCCAGTACTTC. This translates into CASTPASGRAETQYF.

The chain's CDR3 is CASSLVAGVSYEQYF. For the CDR3, the DNA is TGTGCCAGCAGTTTAGTAGCGGGAGTCTCCTACGAGCAGTACTTC. The V call is TRBV27, the J call TRBJ2-7; 9 positions match TRBD2. The CDR3 sequence is 15 residues long. CDR1 is MNHEY and CDR2 is SMNVEV in the germline V gene (reference sequence). The V segment lost 2 bases and the J segment 0 bases; nucleotides outside the gene matches: 2.

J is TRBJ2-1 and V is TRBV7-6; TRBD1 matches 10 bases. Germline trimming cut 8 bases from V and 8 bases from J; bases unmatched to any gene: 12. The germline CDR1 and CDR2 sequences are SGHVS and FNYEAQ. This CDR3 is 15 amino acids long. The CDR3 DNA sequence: TGTGCCAGCCGCCTCCGGGACAGGGGAGGGTATGAGCAGTTCTTC. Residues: CASRLRDRGGYEQFF.

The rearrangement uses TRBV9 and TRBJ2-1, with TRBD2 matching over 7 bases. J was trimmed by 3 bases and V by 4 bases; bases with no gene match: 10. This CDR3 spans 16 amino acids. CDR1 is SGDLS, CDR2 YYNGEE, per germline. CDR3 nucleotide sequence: TGTGCCAGCAGCCCAAGCACAGCGGGATTCTACAATGAGCAGTTCTTC. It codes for CASSPSTAGFYNEQFF. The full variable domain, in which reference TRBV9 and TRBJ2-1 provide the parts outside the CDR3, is DSGVTQTPKHLITATGQRVTLRCSPRSGDLSVYWYQQSLDQGLQFLIQYYNGEERAKGNILERFSAQQFPDLHSELNLSSLELGDSALYFCASSPSTAGFYNEQFFGPGTRLTVL.

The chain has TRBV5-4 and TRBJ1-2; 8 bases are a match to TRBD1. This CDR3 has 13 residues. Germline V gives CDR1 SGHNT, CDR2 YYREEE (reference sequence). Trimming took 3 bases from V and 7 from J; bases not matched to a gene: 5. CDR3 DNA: TGTGCCAGCAGCTCGACAGGGGCGCCTGGCTACACCTTC. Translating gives CASSSTGAPGYTF.

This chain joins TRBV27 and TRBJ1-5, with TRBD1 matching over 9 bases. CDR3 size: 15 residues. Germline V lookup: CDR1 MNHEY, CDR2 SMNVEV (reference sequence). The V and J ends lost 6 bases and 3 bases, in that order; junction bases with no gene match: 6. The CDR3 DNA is TGTGCCAGCAGACCCGGGACAGGGTACAATCAGCCCCAGCATTTT. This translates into CASRPGTGYNQPQHF.

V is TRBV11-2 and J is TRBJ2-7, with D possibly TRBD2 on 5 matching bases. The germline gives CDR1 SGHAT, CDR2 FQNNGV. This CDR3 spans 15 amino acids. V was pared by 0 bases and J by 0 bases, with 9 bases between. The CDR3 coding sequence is TGTGCCAGCAGCTTAGATTTCCGGGACTCCTACGAGCAGTACTTC. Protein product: CASSLDFRDSYEQYF. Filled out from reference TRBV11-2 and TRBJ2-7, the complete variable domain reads EAGVAQSPRYKIIEKRQSVAFWCNPISGHATLYWYQQILGQGPKLLIQFQNNGVVDDSQLPKDRFSAERLKGVDSTLKIQPAKLEDSAVYLCASSLDFRDSYEQYFGPGTRLTVT.

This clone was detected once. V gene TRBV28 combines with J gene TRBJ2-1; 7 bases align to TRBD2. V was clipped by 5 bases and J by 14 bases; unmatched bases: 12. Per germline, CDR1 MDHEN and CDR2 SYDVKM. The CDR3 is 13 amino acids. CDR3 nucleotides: TGTGCCAGCAGTCTTCTCGGCCCTAGCGGAAAGTTCTTC. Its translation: CASSLLGPSGKFF.

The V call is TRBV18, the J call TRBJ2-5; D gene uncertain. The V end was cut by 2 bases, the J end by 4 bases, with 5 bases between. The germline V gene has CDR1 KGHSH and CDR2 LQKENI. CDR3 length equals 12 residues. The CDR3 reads CASSPGRETQYF. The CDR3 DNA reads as TGTGCCAGCTCACCAGGGCGAGAGACCCAGTACTTC. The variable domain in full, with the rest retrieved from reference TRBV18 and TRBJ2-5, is NAGVMQNPRHLVRRRGQEARLRCSPMKGHSHVYWYRQLPEEGLKFMVYLQKENIIDESGMPKERFSAEFPKEGPSILRIQQVVRGDSAAYFCASSPGRETQYFGPGTRLLVL.

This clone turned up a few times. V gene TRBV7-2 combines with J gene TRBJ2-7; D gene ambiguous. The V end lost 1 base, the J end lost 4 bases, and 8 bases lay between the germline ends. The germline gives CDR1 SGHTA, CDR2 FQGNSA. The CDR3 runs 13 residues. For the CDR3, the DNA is TGTGCCAGCAGCTTAGAGACACAGTACGAGCAGTACTTC. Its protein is CASSLETQYEQYF.

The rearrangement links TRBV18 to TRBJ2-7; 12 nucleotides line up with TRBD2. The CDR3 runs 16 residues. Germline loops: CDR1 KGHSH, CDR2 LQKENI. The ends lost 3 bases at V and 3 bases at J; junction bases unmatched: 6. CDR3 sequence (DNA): TGTGCCAGCTCACCTTCCAGACTAGCGGGGGTCTACGAGCAGTACTTC. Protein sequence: CASSPSRLAGVYEQYF.

The CDR3 here is CASSLAWPYNEQFF. Here the CDR3 DNA reads TGCGCCAGCAGCTTGGCGTGGCCCTACAATGAGCAGTTCTTC. The chain employs TRBV5-1 and TRBJ2-1; D unclear. V lost 0 bases, J lost 2 bases, and 6 bases lay in between. This CDR3 comprises 14 residues. Per the germline V gene, CDR1 is SGHRS and CDR2 is YFSETQ.

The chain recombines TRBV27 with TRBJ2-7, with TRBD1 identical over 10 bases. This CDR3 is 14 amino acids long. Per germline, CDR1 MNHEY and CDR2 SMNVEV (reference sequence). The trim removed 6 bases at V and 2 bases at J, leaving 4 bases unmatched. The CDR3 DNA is TGTGCCAGCAGCCACGGACAGGGGGCCTACGAGCAGTACTTC. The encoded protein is CASSHGQGAYEQYF.

The CDR3 bases are TGTGCCTGGAGCGCCGGGCAGGGGAGCCGAAAACTGTTTTTT. The encoded protein is CAWSAGQGSRKLFF. The V call is TRBV30, the J call TRBJ1-4, with a weak D call TRBD1 (6 bases). The V and J ends lost 3 bases and 10 bases respectively, with 18 bases between them. The length of the CDR3 is 14 residues. Germline V gene lookup returns CDR1 GTSNPN and CDR2 SVGIG (reference sequence).

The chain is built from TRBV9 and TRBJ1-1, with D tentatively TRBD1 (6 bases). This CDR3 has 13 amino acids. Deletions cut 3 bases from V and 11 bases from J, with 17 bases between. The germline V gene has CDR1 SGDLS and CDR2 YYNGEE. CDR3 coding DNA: TGTGCCAGCAGCGCGGGAGGTTTCACAGGGGCTTTCTTT. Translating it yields CASSAGGFTGAFF.

CDR3 DNA sequence: TGTGCCAGCAGCTTATCCGGCGGGCAGATCTCCTACGAGCAGTACTTC. Encoded protein: CASSLSGGQISYEQYF. The chain recombines TRBV7-8 with TRBJ2-7; D possibly corresponds to TRBD2 (5 bases). Germline V CDR1 and CDR2: SGHVS, FQNEAQ. V was shortened by 2 bases and J by 0 bases, with 14 bases between the two germline ends. This CDR3 spans 16 amino acids.

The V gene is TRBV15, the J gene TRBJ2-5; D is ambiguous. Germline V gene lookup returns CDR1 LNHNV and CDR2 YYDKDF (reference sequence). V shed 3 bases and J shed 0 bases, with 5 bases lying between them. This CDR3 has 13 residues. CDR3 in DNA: TGTGCCACCAGCAGCAGGTACCAAGAGACCCAGTACTTC. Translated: CATSSRYQETQYF.

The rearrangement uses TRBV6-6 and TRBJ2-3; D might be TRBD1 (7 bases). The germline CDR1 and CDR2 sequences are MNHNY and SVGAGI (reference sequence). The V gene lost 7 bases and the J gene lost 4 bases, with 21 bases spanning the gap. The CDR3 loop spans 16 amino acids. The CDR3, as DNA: TGTGCCAGCACCCCCCTAAGACAGGGAGGCGCAGATACGCAGTATTTT. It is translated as CASTPLRQGGADTQYF.

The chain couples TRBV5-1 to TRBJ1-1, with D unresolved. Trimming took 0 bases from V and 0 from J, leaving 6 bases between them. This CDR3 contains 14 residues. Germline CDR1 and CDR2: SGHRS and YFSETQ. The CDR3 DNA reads TGCGCCAGCAGCTTGGAAGCATTGAACACTGAAGCTTTCTTT. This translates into CASSLEALNTEAFF.

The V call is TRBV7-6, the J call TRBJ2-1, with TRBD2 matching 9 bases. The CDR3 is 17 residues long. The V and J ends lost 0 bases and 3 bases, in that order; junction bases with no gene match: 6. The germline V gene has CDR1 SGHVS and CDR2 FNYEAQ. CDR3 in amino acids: CASSLAPSGALYNEQFF. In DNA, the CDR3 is TGTGCCAGCAGCTTAGCGCCTAGCGGGGCCCTCTACAATGAGCAGTTCTTC. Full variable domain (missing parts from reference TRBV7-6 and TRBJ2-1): GAGVSQSPRYKVTKRGQDVALRCDPISGHVSLYWYRQALGQGPEFLTYFNYEAQQDKSGLPNDRFSAERPEGSISTLTIQRTEQRDSAMYRCASSLAPSGALYNEQFFGPGTRLTVL.

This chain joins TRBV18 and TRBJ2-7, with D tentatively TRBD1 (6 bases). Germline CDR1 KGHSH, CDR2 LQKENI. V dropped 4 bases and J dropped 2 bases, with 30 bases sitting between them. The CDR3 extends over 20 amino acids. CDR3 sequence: CASSRRGGNDRTTTAYEQYF. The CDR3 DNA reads TGTGCCAGCTCACGCAGGGGTGGGAACGATAGGACAACCACGGCCTACGAGCAGTACTTC.